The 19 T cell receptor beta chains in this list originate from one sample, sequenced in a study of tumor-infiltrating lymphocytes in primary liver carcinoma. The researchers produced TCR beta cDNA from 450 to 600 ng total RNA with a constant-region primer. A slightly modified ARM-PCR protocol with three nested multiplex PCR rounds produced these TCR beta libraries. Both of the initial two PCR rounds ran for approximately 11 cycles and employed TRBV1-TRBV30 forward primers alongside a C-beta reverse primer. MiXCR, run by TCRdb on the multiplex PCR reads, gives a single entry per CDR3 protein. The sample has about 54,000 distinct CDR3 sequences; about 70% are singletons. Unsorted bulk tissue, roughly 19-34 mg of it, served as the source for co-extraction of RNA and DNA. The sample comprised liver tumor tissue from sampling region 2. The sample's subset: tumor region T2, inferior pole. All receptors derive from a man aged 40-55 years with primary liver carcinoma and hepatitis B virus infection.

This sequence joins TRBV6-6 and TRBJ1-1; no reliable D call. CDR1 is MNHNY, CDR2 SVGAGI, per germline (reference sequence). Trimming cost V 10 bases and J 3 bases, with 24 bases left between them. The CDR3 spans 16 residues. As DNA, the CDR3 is TGTGCCAACAGACGCGGCCCCTCGTGGGTCCACACTGAAGCTTTCTTT. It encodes CANRRGPSWVHTEAFF.

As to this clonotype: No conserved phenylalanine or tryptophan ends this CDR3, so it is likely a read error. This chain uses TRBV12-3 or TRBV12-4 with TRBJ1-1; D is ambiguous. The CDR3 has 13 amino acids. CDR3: CVSSFAADTEAFY. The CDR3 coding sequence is TGTGTCAGCAGTTTCGCAGCAGACACTGAAGCTTTCTAT.

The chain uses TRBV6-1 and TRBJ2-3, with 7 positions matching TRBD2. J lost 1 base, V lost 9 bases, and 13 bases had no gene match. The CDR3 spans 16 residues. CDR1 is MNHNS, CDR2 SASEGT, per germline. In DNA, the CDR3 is TGTGCCAGGAGTCAATTAGCGGGTTTAGGCACAGATACGCAGTATTTT. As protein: CARSQLAGLGTDTQYF.

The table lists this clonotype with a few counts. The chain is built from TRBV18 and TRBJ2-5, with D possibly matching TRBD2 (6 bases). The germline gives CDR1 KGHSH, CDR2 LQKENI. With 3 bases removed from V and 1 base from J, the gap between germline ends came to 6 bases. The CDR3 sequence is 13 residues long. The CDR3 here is CASSPGLQETQYF. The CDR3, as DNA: TGTGCCAGCTCACCGGGACTCCAAGAGACCCAGTACTTC.

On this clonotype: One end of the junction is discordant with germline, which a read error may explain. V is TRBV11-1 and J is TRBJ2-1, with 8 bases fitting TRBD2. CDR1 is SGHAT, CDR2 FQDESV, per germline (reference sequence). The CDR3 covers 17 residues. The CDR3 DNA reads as TGTACCAGCAGCCCGGGACTAGTGGGAGAAGTTGACAATGAGCAGTTCTTC. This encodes CTSSPGLVGEVDNEQFF. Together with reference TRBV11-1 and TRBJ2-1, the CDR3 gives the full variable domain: EAEVAQSPRYKITEKSQAVAFWCDPISGHATLYWYRQILGQGPELLVQFQDESVVDDSQLPKDRFSAERLKGVDSTLKIQPAELGDSAMYLCTSSPGLVGEVDNEQFFGPGTRLTVL.

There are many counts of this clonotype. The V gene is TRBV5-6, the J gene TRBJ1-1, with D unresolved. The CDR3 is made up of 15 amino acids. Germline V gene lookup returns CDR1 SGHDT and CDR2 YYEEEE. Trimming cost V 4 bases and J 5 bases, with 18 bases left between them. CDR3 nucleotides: TGTGCCAGCAGCCTAGGGTGGGTGGACGTGACTGAAGCTTTCTTT. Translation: CASSLGWVDVTEAFF.

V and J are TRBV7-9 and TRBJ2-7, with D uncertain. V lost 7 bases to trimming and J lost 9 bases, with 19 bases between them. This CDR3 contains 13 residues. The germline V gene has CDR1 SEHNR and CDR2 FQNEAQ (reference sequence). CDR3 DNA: TGTGCCAGCATCATGGGAACTGGCTCAGGGCAGTACTTC. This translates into CASIMGTGSGQYF.

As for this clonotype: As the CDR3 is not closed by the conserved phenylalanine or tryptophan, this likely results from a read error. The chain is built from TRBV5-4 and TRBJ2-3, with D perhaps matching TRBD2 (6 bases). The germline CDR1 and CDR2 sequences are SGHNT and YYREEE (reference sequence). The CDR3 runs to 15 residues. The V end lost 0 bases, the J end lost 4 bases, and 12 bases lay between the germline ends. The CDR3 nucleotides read TGTGCCAGCAGCTTGGACCGGGAGAGGCCAGATACGCAGTATCTT. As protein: CASSLDRERPDTQYL.

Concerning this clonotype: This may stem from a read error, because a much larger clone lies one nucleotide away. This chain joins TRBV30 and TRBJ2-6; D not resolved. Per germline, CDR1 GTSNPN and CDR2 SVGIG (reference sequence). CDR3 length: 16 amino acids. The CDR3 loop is CARSPQVFSGANVLTF. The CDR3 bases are TGTGCCCGGAGTCCGCAGGTCTTCTCTGGGGCCAACGTCCTGACTTTC.

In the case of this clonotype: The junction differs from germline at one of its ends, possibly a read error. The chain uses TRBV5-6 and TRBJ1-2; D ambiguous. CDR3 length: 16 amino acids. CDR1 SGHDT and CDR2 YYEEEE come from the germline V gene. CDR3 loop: CASSLLGQSTKYGYTF. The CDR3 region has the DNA TGTGCCAGCAGCTTGTTAGGGCAGAGCACCAAGTATGGCTACACGTTC.

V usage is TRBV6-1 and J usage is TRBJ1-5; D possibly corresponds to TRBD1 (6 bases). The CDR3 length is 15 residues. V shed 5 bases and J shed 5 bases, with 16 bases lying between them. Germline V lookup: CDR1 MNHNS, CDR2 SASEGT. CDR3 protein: CASSRGWTFDQPQHF. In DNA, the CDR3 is TGTGCCAGCAGTAGGGGGTGGACATTCGATCAGCCCCAGCATTTT.

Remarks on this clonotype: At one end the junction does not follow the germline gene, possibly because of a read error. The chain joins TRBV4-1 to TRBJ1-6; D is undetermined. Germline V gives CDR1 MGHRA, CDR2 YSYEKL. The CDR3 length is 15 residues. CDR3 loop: CASNQDLSYNSPLHF. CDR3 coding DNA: TGCGCCAGCAACCAAGACCTCTCCTATAACTCACCCCTCCACTTT.

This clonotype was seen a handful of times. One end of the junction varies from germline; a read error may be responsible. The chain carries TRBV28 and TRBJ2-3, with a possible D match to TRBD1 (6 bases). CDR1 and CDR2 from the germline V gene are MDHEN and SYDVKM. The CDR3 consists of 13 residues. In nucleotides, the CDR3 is TGTGCCGGCAGTTTTGAGGGGGTGGACACGCAGTATTTT. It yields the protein CAGSFEGVDTQYF.

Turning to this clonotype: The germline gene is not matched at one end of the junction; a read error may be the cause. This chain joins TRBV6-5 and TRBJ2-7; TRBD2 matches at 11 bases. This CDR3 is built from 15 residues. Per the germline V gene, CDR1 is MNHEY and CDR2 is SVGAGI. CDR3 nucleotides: TGTGCCAACAGTTGGACTAGCGGGTCTACCTACGAACAGTACTTC. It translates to CANSWTSGSTYEQYF.

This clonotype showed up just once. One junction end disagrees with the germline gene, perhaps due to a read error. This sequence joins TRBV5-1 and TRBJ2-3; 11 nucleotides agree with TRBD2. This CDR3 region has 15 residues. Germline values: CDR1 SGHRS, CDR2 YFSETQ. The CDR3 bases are TGTGCCAGCAGCTTAGCGGGAGGGTGCACAGATACGCAGTATTTT. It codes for CASSLAGGCTDTQYF.

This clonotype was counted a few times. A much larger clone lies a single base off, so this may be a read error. CDR3 in amino acids: CASSRGGTREQYF. The CDR3 DNA reads TGTGCCAGCAGCCGCGGGGGTACGAGGGAGCAGTACTTC. The chain employs TRBV7-9 and TRBJ2-7, with 7 bases that match TRBD2. The CDR3 totals 13 residues. The V and J ends lost 5 bases and 7 bases, in that order; junction bases with no gene match: 8. Germline V gene data show CDR1 as SEHNR and CDR2 as FQNEAQ (reference sequence).

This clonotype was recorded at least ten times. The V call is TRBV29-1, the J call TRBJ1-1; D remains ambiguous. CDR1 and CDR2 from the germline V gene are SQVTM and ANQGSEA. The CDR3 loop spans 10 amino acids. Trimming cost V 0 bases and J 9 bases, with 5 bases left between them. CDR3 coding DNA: TGCAGCGTTGAAGAGGGGAAAGCTTTCTTT. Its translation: CSVEEGKAFF.

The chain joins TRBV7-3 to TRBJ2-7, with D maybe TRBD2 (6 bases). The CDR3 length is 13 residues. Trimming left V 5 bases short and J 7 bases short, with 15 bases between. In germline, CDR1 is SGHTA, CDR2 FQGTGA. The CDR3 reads CASSGVAAGEQYF. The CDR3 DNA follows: TGTGCCAGCAGCGGAGTTGCGGCGGGGGAGCAGTACTTC.

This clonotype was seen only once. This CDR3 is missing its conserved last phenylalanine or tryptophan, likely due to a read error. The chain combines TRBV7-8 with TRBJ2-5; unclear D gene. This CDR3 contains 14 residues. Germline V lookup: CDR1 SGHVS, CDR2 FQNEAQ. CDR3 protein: CASNLRRAQETQYL. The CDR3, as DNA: TGTGCCAGCAACTTACGAAGGGCCCAAGAGACCCAGTACCTC.